A selection of T cell receptor beta chains follows, all from one sample in a study of OX40 agonist ivuxolimab in advanced cancers. Only in-frame clones appear in the TCRdb table, and some are missing; sequencing was by immunoSEQ multiplex PCR. The profile covers about 66,000 clones, with roughly 77% appearing a single time and about 5% taken by the ten largest. The material was CD4+ or CD8+ T cells sorted from blood, obtained in a trial of the OX40 agonist ivuxolimab. The receptors derive from an adult with an advanced solid tumor such as melanoma, head and neck, liver or kidney cancer. The CDR3 runs from the conserved cysteine through the conserved F or W. D genes are given only for firm matches. The size entry is marked missing in some rows and otherwise reads once, few, many or a size class.

clone_size,v_call,j_call,d_call,cdr3_nt,cdr3_aa
-,TRBV7-9,TRBJ2-6,-,TGTGCCATCTCGCCGACGATATACTCTGGGGCCAACGTCCTGACTTTC,CAISPTIYSGANVLTF
-,TRBV7-9,TRBJ1-1,-,TGTGCCAGCAGCGCTACCAGGGTTGTAACGAACACTGAAGCTTTCTTT,CASSATRVVTNTEAFF
-,TRBV7-2,TRBJ2-3,TRBD2,TGTGCCAGCAGCTTCGGACTAGCGGGAGCGGGGAATACGCAGTATTTT,CASSFGLAGAGNTQYF
-,TRBV18,TRBJ2-5,-,TGTGCCAGCTCACCACGTCCAGGGCAGGAGACCCAGTACTTC,CASSPRPGQETQYF
-,TRBV4-2,TRBJ1-5,-,TGTGCCAGCAGCCAAGATATTATTCAGCCCCAGCATTTT,CASSQDIIQPQHF
-,TRBV19,TRBJ1-2,-,TGTGCCAGTAGTACCCGGCGGATTGGCTACACCTTC,CASSTRRIGYTF
-,TRBV5-4,TRBJ2-2,-,TGTGCCAGCAACCCCGGGACCCCGTTAGATCAGGGGGAGCTGTTTTTT,CASNPGTPLDQGELFF
once,TRBV7-9,TRBJ1-1,-,TGTGCCAGCAGCTTAGAGTCTACAGGGTGGACTGAAGCTTTCTTT,CASSLESTGWTEAFF
-,TRBV5-5,TRBJ1-3,-,TGTGCCGGCAGCTCGGACAGCTCTGGAAACACCATATATTTT,CAGSSDSSGNTIYF
-,TRBV6-5,TRBJ1-4,TRBD1,TGTGCCAGCAGTTACGGACAGGGAGGCACTAATGAAAAACTGTTTTTT,CASSYGQGGTNEKLFF
few,TRBV7-3,TRBJ2-3,-,TGTGCCAGCAGCTTACTGGGTGGTGGGGATACGCAGTATTTT,CASSLLGGGDTQYF
few,TRBV7-9,TRBJ2-3,TRBD2,TGTGCCAGCAGCTTAGGGGATAGCGGGGGCGGGAATACGCAGTATTTT,CASSLGDSGGGNTQYF
-,TRBV4-3,TRBJ2-7,-,TGCGCCAGCAGTTGGGGGTACGAGCAGTACTTC,CASSWGYEQYF
-,TRBV5-1,TRBJ2-7,TRBD2,TGCGCCAGCACACCCCTAGCGGGAGGGGAAGAGCAGTACTTC,CASTPLAGGEEQYF
-,TRBV5-6,TRBJ2-6,-,TGTGCCAGCAGCACCTGGATCTCTGGGGCCAACGTCCTGACTTTC,CASSTWISGANVLTF
-,TRBV5-1,TRBJ2-2,TRBD1,TGCGCCAGCAGCGGGACAGGGAACACCGGGGAGCTGTTTTTT,CASSGTGNTGELFF
few,TRBV7-8,TRBJ2-1,-,TGTGCCAGCAGCTTAAGGCGGCACAGCAATGAGCAGTTCTTC,CASSLRRHSNEQFF
-,TRBV19,TRBJ1-1,-,TGTGCCAGTAGTATAGATGGGAACACTGAAGCTTTCTTT,CASSIDGNTEAFF
-,TRBV18,TRBJ1-1,-,TGTGCCAGCCATCTAGGGGGGAACACTGAAGCTTTCTTT,CASHLGGNTEAFF